Listed below are T cell receptor beta chains from one sample, sequenced in a study of patients and donors after allogeneic stem cell transplantation. TCRdb reprocessed the RT-PCR reads with MiXCR, giving one entry per CDR3 protein. The sample carries about 200,000 distinct CDR3 sequences, 41% recorded once. Sequencing input: blood, either unsorted or a sorted T cell fraction (not recorded which). These receptors were taken from a human donor who was either an allogeneic HSCT recipient or a stem cell or donor lymphocyte infusion donor (not recorded which). It is not recorded whose cells these are; they may come from a transplant donor. The CDR3 runs from the conserved cysteine through the conserved F or W. D genes are given only for firm matches. Where a row states a size, it is once, few, many or the class of an expanded clone; other rows omit it.

.	TRBJ2-1	TRBV29-1	.	TGCAGCGTTGATGGGGCAGTCTACAATGAGCAGTTCTTC	CSVDGAVYNEQFF
TRBD1	TRBJ1-2	TRBV30	few	TGTGCCTGTCCTTGGGACAGTACACAAGTCTATGGCTACACCTTC	CACPWDSTQVYGYTF
.	TRBJ2-3	TRBV2	.	TGTGCCAGCAGTGCAAGAACAGATACGCAGTATTTT	CASSARTDTQYF
.	TRBJ2-1	TRBV27	few	TGTGCCAGCTCCCCCGGGACTCCTGAGAATGAGCAGTTCTTC	CASSPGTPENEQFF
.	TRBJ1-5	TRBV12-3/TRBV12-4	few	TGTGCCAGCAGTTCCGACAGGCAGCCGGATTACTTTAGCAATCAGCCCCAGCATTTT	CASSSDRQPDYFSNQPQHF
TRBD1	TRBJ1-1	TRBV28	.	TGTGCCAGCAGGGGGACAGGGGGCGGGATGAACACTGAAGCTTTCTTT	CASRGTGGGMNTEAFF
TRBD1	TRBJ1-2	TRBV7-2	few	TGTGCCAGCAGCCCAAGCCTAGGGGGCCCCGGCTACACCTTC	CASSPSLGGPGYTF
.	TRBJ1-1	TRBV23-1	.	TGCGCCAGCAGTCAATCCCAGGGTGGCGCGGTGAACTCTGAAGCTTTCTTT	CASSQSQGGAVNSEAFF
.	TRBJ1-4	TRBV18	few	TGTGCCAGCTCACCGTCCCCGACTGAACTGTTTTTT	CASSPSPTELFF
.	TRBJ1-1	TRBV29-1	.	TGCAGCGTTTCGGACAGCCACATGAACACTGAAGCTTTCTTT	CSVSDSHMNTEAFF
TRBD2	TRBJ2-1	TRBV13	.	TGTGCCAGCAGCCCGCGGACTAGCGGGACTTTGTTAAATGAGCAGTTCTTC	CASSPRTSGTLLNEQFF
.	TRBJ1-4	TRBV7-9	.	TGTGCCAGCAGCTTTCCTTTTGCAACTAATGAAAAACTGTTTTTT	CASSFPFATNEKLFF
.	TRBJ1-5	TRBV12-3/TRBV12-4	few	TGTGCCAGCCGCTCGATGGGACGGTTCAATCAGCCCCAGCATTTT	CASRSMGRFNQPQHF